This record looks at one TCR beta chain sequence and its context. TCRdb keeps only in-frame clones here, not all; method: immunoSEQ multiplex PCR. In the table there are around 160,000 clones, 75% to 90% of which are singletons. This entry belongs to a study of blood T cell repertoires in COVID-19. Trimming took off 2 bases at V and 7 bases at J, with 7 bases between the two ends. The CDR3 spans 12 residues. The rearrangement joins TRBV12-3 or TRBV12-4 to TRBJ2-3, with no clear D. The sample comprised peripheral blood. The clonotype was recovered from a human donor in a cohort sampled during active COVID-19. The CDR3 spells CASSLYSHTQYF. The CDR3 nucleotides are TGTGCCAGCAGTTTATACAGTCATACGCAGTATTTT.